This TCR beta chain was recovered during a study of T cell repertoires in cytomegalovirus infection (dated by TCRdb to the late 2010s). The study in broad terms: Alongside well-studied HLA-B-restricted epitopes, the peptide stimulations were aimed at recently identified HLA-C-restricted CMV epitopes, whose presentation resists viral immunomodulation. Donor HLA type was relevant to the analysis, as public TCR beta signatures indicated carriage of CMV infection together with the matching HLA type. Overall study results and their limits: The ex vivo response was dominated by HLA-C-restricted CMV-specific TCR beta clonotypes, which also provided the single most frequent clonotype in two of eight donors. Carriers of CMV infection plus the relevant HLA type were discriminated by the cumulative frequency of public TCR beta family members in the study cohort and in an independent approximately 400-donor cohort.

This clonotype has ten or more counts. This clone's antigen is unknown. Base qualities are not recorded, but no much larger clone differs from it by a single base. What this sample's treatment or condition label stands for: in vitro stimulation with specific CMV peptide epitopes to enrich CMV-specific T cells. CDR1 and CDR2, per the germline V gene (reference sequence), are SEHNR and FQNEAQ. The CDR3 contains 16 residues, cysteine and phenylalanine counted. Just the 48-base CDR3 DNA is kept, in frame starting at base 1. Trimming removed 3 bases from V and 3 bases from J; the gene matches leave 7 bases unexplained. Sequenced on an Illumina HiSeq 1500. TCRdb applied fastp at Q25 and MiXCR to the public reads, then kept only in-frame beta chains. CDR3 protein duplicates are merged, each entry listing the most common genes and DNA. For this sample the table gives 830,000 or so distinct CDR3 sequences, of which 32% were detected only once. Roughly 12% of the sample is in the top ten clones.

The specimen comprised cultured CD8+ T cells from PBMCs, sampled from culture after CMV antigen stimulation. In this chain, TRBV7-9 is recombined with TRBJ2-5, with 10 central nucleotides matching TRBD1. This clonotype originated in a human donor in good health (CMV status not recorded). Some clones in this sample may be carry-over from other donors' samples. DNA sequence: TGTGCCAGCAGCTTGGGCGGGACAGGGGACGAAGAGACCCAGTACTTC. This gives the protein CASSLGGTGDEETQYF.